These 19 T cell receptor beta chains came from one sample sequenced in a study of cytomegalovirus exposure and HLA in healthy donors. Vbeta (60) and Jbeta (13) primers were used in the PCR. Only in-frame clones appear in the TCRdb table, and some are missing; sequencing was by immunoSEQ multiplex PCR. Here the sample spans approximately 97,000 clones, 70% to 90% being singletons. The specimen sequenced was PBMCs. These receptors all come from a man aged 35-49 years in good health and CMV-seronegative.

The V gene is TRBV7-9, the J gene TRBJ2-5; D gene unclear. The germline V gene has CDR1 SEHNR and CDR2 FQNEAQ (reference sequence). V lost 5 bases and J lost 2, with 12 bases in between. This CDR3 contains 14 residues. CDR3 sequence reads: CASSPRTLQETQYF. Here the CDR3 DNA reads TGTGCCAGCAGCCCTCGAACCCTACAAGAGACCCAGTACTTC.

The rearrangement links TRBV5-4 to TRBJ2-1, with TRBD1 matching 11 bases. V dropped 1 base and J dropped 9; count of bases not matched to a gene: 12. The CDR3 extends over 17 amino acids. Germline V gene lookup returns CDR1 SGHNT and CDR2 YYREEE (reference sequence). DNA of the CDR3: TGTGCCAGCAGCTTGTCACCGGGACAGGGGGTTTCGGGTGAGCAGTTCTTC. Protein sequence: CASSLSPGQGVSGEQFF.

The count of this clone is one. The CDR3 is CASSSRRGFRYEQYF. CDR3 bases: TGTGCCAGCAGCTCCCGTAGGGGGTTTAGGTACGAGCAGTACTTC. This rearrangement joins TRBV13 to TRBJ2-5, with D possibly being TRBD1 (6 bases). The end of the DNA is better explained by TRBJ2-7, so the J call may be wrong. The CDR3 sequence is 15 residues long. Germline V gene lookup returns CDR1 PRHDT and CDR2 FYEKMQ (reference sequence).

J is TRBJ1-3 and V is TRBV11-2, with D tentatively TRBD1 (6 bases). Germline V gives CDR1 SGHAT, CDR2 FQNNGV. The CDR3 sequence is 18 residues long. With 2 bases removed from V and 9 bases from J, the gap between germline ends came to 26 bases. CDR3 loop: CASSLWQGHGETPSTIYF. Written as DNA, the CDR3 is TGTGCCAGCAGCTTATGGCAGGGACATGGGGAGACCCCGAGCACCATATATTTT.

J is TRBJ2-7 and V is TRBV10-2, with D maybe TRBD1 (6 bases). The germline CDR1 and CDR2 sequences are WSHSY and SAAADI. The CDR3 has 15 residues. Trimming removed 2 bases from V and 0 bases from J, with 11 bases in between. CDR3 sequence reads: CASSEGRGFSYEQYF. The DNA for the CDR3 is TGCGCCAGCAGTGAGGGCAGGGGCTTCTCCTACGAGCAGTACTTC.

The chain carries TRBV6-5 and TRBJ1-5; D perhaps matches TRBD1 (6 bases). Looked up from germline, CDR1 is MNHEY and CDR2 is SVGAGI. The CDR3 is 13 residues long. Trimming took off 10 bases at V and 7 bases at J, with 17 bases between the two ends. CDR3 region: CATGRGGGQPQHF. The CDR3 coding sequence is TGTGCCACAGGACGGGGGGGCGGGCAGCCCCAGCATTTT.

A few counts support this clone. The V gene is TRBV19, the J gene TRBJ1-1, with unresolved D. Trimming stripped 3 bases from V and 2 bases from J, with 16 bases between. This CDR3 has 16 residues. CDR1 is LNHDA and CDR2 is SQIVND in the germline V gene (reference sequence). The chain's CDR3 is CASSIWAVPVNTEAFF. CDR3 bases: TGTGCCAGTAGTATCTGGGCAGTCCCCGTTAACACTGAAGCTTTCTTT.

This clone was observed a single time. This chain joins TRBV28 and TRBJ2-7; D might be TRBD1 (6 bases). V was trimmed by 5 bases and J by 5 bases, leaving 16 bases between them. Germline V gene sequence: CDR1 MDHEN, CDR2 SYDVKM. The CDR3 spans 14 residues. The CDR3 here is CASSPQGNSDEQYF. CDR3 DNA sequence: TGTGCCAGCAGTCCTCAGGGGAACAGTGACGAGCAGTACTTC.

The chain joins TRBV6-1 to TRBJ1-1; D is undetermined. This CDR3 comprises 15 residues. Trimming pared 5 bases from V and 4 bases from J, leaving 17 bases between. Looked up from germline, CDR1 is MNHNS and CDR2 is SASEGT. CDR3 DNA: TGTGCCAGCAGTCCTGGGCCGGGAGGGTTCACTGAAGCTTTCTTT. Translation: CASSPGPGGFTEAFF.

V and J are TRBV5-4 and TRBJ2-5; D is unclear. CDR3 length equals 14 residues. V was shortened by 4 bases and J by 5 bases, with 15 bases between the two germline ends. Germline V lookup: CDR1 SGHNT, CDR2 YYREEE (reference sequence). CDR3 sequence reads: CASSTPGFGETQYF. The DNA for the CDR3 is TGTGCCAGCAGCACCCCGGGTTTCGGGGAGACCCAGTACTTC.

The V gene is TRBV5-1, the J gene TRBJ1-1; tentative D call: TRBD1 (6 bases). Between the trimmed V and J ends, which lost 4 bases and 2 bases, there was a span of 12 bases. The CDR3 is 14 residues long. Germline V lookup: CDR1 SGHRS, CDR2 YFSETQ. CDR3 sequence reads: CASSLAGGNTEAFF. The CDR3 nucleotides read TGCGCCAGCAGCCTAGCTGGGGGCAACACTGAAGCTTTCTTT.

The V gene is TRBV5-1, the J gene TRBJ2-1; D might be TRBD1 (7 bases). V lost 2 bases and J lost 9, with 18 bases in between. This CDR3 is built from 15 residues. Germline V gene lookup returns CDR1 SGHRS and CDR2 YFSETQ. In DNA, the CDR3 is TGCGCCAGCAGCTTACAGGGGAGGCCTGTTGGTGAGCAGTTCTTC. It encodes CASSLQGRPVGEQFF.

This clone has only one observation. The chain links TRBV28 to TRBJ2-3; TRBD2 might be the D (7 bases). This CDR3 has 15 residues. V was cut by 6 bases and J by 0 bases, with 13 bases left in between. Looked up from germline, CDR1 is MDHEN and CDR2 is SYDVKM. The CDR3 spells CASRRRGASTDTQYF. DNA for the CDR3: TGTGCCAGCAGGCGACGGGGGGCTAGCACAGATACGCAGTATTTT.

The genes are TRBV6-5 and TRBJ1-2; the D gene is possibly TRBD1 (6 bases). CDR1 and CDR2 (germline): MNHEY, SVGAGI. V was pared by 5 bases and J by 7 bases, with 14 bases between. The CDR3 is 13 residues long. The CDR3 DNA is TGTGCCAGCAGTCATTCGACAGGCAGTGGCTACACCTTC. Protein: CASSHSTGSGYTF.

The chain employs TRBV5-4 and TRBJ1-1, with a weak D call TRBD1 (6 bases). This CDR3 has 15 amino acids. CDR1 and CDR2 from the germline V gene are SGHNT and YYREEE (reference sequence). Trimming pared 4 bases from V and 0 bases from J, leaving 13 bases between. The CDR3 spells CASSLVDRLNTEAFF. As DNA, the CDR3 is TGTGCCAGCAGCCTGGTGGACAGATTGAACACTGAAGCTTTCTTT.

The chain has TRBV7-8 and TRBJ1-5; the D is unclear. The length of the CDR3 is 17 residues. Trimming stripped 5 bases from V and 0 bases from J, with 17 bases between. CDR1 is SGHVS, CDR2 FQNEAQ, per germline. CDR3 sequence: CASSPVRGRDSNQPQHF. CDR3 DNA: TGTGCCAGCAGCCCAGTCCGTGGGCGAGATAGCAATCAGCCCCAGCATTTT.

This clone was counted a single time. The rearrangement uses TRBV5-8 and TRBJ2-1; 10 bases line up with TRBD2. The V and J ends lost 3 bases and 3 bases, in that order; junction bases with no gene match: 3. CDR3 length: 15 amino acids. In germline, CDR1 is SGHTS, CDR2 YDEGEE. This CDR3 reads CASSWGTSVYNEQFF. CDR3 sequence (DNA): TGTGCCAGCAGCTGGGGGACTAGCGTCTACAATGAGCAGTTCTTC.

The chain links TRBV7-2 to TRBJ1-6, with D possibly being TRBD1 (6 bases). Germline loops: CDR1 SGHTA, CDR2 FQGNSA. The CDR3 runs to 14 residues. V was pared by 2 bases and J by 9 bases, with 11 bases between. Here the CDR3 reads CASSLTGSGSPLHF. In DNA form, the CDR3 reads TGTGCCAGCAGCTTAACAGGGTCAGGTTCACCCCTCCACTTT.

The chain employs TRBV19 and TRBJ1-2, with D possibly being TRBD1 (6 bases). The V end lost 11 bases, the J end lost 1 base, and 17 bases lay between the germline ends. The CDR3 spans 14 residues. Germline CDR1 LNHDA, CDR2 SQIVND (reference sequence). Here the CDR3 DNA reads TGTGCCGCCTCACAGGGCCCACTTAACTATGGCTACACCTTC. Translation gives CAASQGPLNYGYTF. Supplemented by reference TRBV19 and TRBJ1-2, the full variable domain reads DGGITQSPKYLFRKEGQNVTLSCEQNLNHDAMYWYRQDPGQGLRLIYYSQIVNDFQKGDIAEGYSVSREKKESFPLTVTSAQKNPTAFYLCAASQGPLNYGYTFGSGTRLTVV.